These 14 T cell receptor beta chains were sequenced from one sample in a study of cytomegalovirus exposure and HLA in healthy donors. Both 60 Vbeta primers and 13 Jbeta primers went into the PCR. Using immunoSEQ multiplex PCR, the repertoire was profiled, and TCRdb retains in-frame clones only, with some absent. The sample records around 150,000 clones, 75% to 80% being singletons. Sequenced sample: PBMCs. These receptors came from a male donor in good health and CMV-seronegative.

A single count supports this clone. The chain uses TRBV4-2 and TRBJ2-7; a weak D match, TRBD1 (7 bases). CDR3 length: 15 residues. From germline, CDR1 is LGHNA and CDR2 YNFKEQ. The V gene lost 3 bases and the J gene lost 0 bases, with 12 bases spanning the gap. The DNA for the CDR3 is TGTGCCAGCAGCCAGACGCAGGGGGGCTCCTACGAGCAGTACTTC. Encoded protein: CASSQTQGGSYEQYF.

The rearrangement uses TRBV5-4 and TRBJ2-7, with TRBD2 matching 11 bases. The germline gives CDR1 SGHNT, CDR2 YYREEE (reference sequence). This CDR3 contains 16 residues. The V gene end was trimmed by 3 bases and the J gene end by 2 bases; junction bases not matched to a gene: 7. The CDR3 nucleotides read TGTGCCAGCAGCTCACCTAGCGGGAGGCGGACCTACGAGCAGTACTTC. Translating gives CASSSPSGRRTYEQYF.

The V and J genes are TRBV6-5 and TRBJ1-2; D gene ambiguous. This CDR3 is 15 amino acids long. V was pared by 0 bases and J by 4 bases, with 12 bases between. CDR1 is MNHEY, CDR2 SVGAGI, per germline. CDR3 region: CASSYSRGLGYGYTF. In DNA form, the CDR3 reads TGTGCCAGCAGTTACTCGAGAGGGTTGGGCTATGGCTACACCTTC.

CDR3 nucleotide sequence: TGCGCCAGCAGCTTGGGGGGCAGTATCAGCTCCTACGAGCAGTACTTC. This sequence encodes CASSLGGSISSYEQYF. The V gene is TRBV5-1, the J gene TRBJ2-7, with a tentative D call TRBD1 (5 bases). The CDR3 is made up of 16 amino acids. Germline loops: CDR1 SGHRS, CDR2 YFSETQ. The V and J ends lost 0 bases and 0 bases respectively, with 13 bases between them.

The rearrangement uses TRBV20-1 and TRBJ2-5; D call uncertain. Germline assignment: CDR1 DFQATT and CDR2 SNEGSKA (reference sequence). This CDR3 is built from 11 residues. V was trimmed by 3 bases and J by 2 bases, leaving 4 bases between them. The DNA of the CDR3 is TGCAGTGCTAGGAGACAAGAGACCCAGTACTTC. Translated, it gives CSARRQETQYF.

This clone came up a few times. Other DNA sequences from this sample encode an identical CDR3 as well. V is TRBV18 and J is TRBJ2-1; the match to TRBD2 covers 13 bases. The CDR3 spans 15 residues. V lost 3 bases, J lost 7 bases, and 3 bases stayed unmatched. Germline V gene data show CDR1 as KGHSH and CDR2 as LQKENI. CDR3 region: CASSPTSGGANEQFF. The CDR3 DNA sequence: TGTGCCAGCTCACCCACTAGCGGGGGGGCGAATGAGCAGTTCTTC.

The chain is built from TRBV6-5 and TRBJ2-1, with D uncertain. CDR3 length: 15 amino acids. Germline V gives CDR1 MNHEY, CDR2 SVGAGI. Trimming removed 5 bases from V and 4 bases from J, with 15 bases in between. The CDR3 loop reads CASSTSKFPYNEQFF. The CDR3 DNA follows: TGTGCCAGCAGTACCTCTAAATTCCCTTACAATGAGCAGTTCTTC.

Concerning this clone itself: One junction end disagrees with the germline gene, perhaps due to a read error. The rearrangement links TRBV7-9 to TRBJ2-4, with TRBD2 identical over 7 bases. The CDR3 extends over 16 amino acids. The germline gives CDR1 SEHNR, CDR2 FQNEAQ (reference sequence). The CDR3 region is CSSSPWGGLAKNIQYF. The CDR3 nucleotides read TGTTCCAGCAGCCCTTGGGGGGGGTTAGCCAAAAACATTCAGTACTTC. Based on the CDR3 plus reference TRBV7-9 and TRBJ2-4, the full variable domain is DTGVSQNPRHKITKRGQNVTFRCDPISEHNRLYWYRQTLGQGPEFLTYFQNEAQLEKSRLLSDRFSAERPKGSFSTLEIQRTEQGDSAMYLCSSSPWGGLAKNIQYFGAGTRLSVL.

This chain links TRBV30 with TRBJ2-2, with D perhaps matching TRBD2 (6 bases). This CDR3 region has 14 residues. Trimming stripped 2 bases from V and 8 bases from J, with 15 bases between. CDR1 is GTSNPN, CDR2 SVGIG, per germline (reference sequence). The CDR3 DNA reads TGTGCCTGGAGTCCCACTCGGGGGACTGGGGAGCTGTTTTTT. Its translation: CAWSPTRGTGELFF.

The genes are TRBV11-3 and TRBJ2-7, with D possibly TRBD2 on 5 matching bases. Trimming stripped 0 bases from V and 7 bases from J, with 13 bases between. The CDR3 runs to 14 residues. The germline V gene encodes CDR1 SGHNT and CDR2 YENEEA. The CDR3 loop reads CASSLEGRPGEQYF. The DNA of the CDR3 is TGTGCCAGCAGCTTAGAGGGCCGACCGGGGGAGCAGTACTTC.

The chain couples TRBV11-2 to TRBJ2-7, with D perhaps matching TRBD1 (5 bases). CDR1 SGHAT and CDR2 FQNNGV come from the germline V gene. V was pared by 4 bases and J by 4 bases, with 14 bases between. This CDR3 has 14 residues. CDR3 in amino acids: CASSSQGSRYEQYF. The CDR3 DNA reads as TGTGCCAGCAGCTCCCAGGGTTCTAGGTACGAGCAGTACTTC.

The chain uses TRBV4-3 and TRBJ2-3, with D tentatively TRBD2 (5 bases). Between the trimmed V and J ends, which lost 4 bases and 4 bases, there was a span of 12 bases. Looked up from germline, CDR1 is LGHNA and CDR2 is YSLEER. This CDR3 comprises 14 residues. The CDR3 sequence: CASSPEGGSDTQYF. CDR3 in DNA: TGCGCCAGCAGCCCCGAGGGTGGTTCAGATACGCAGTATTTT.

The chain has TRBV19 and TRBJ1-1, with TRBD1 matching 7 bases. The CDR3 is made up of 16 amino acids. In germline, CDR1 is LNHDA, CDR2 SQIVND (reference sequence). V was clipped by 6 bases and J by 7 bases; unmatched bases: 17. For the CDR3, the DNA is TGTGCCAGTAGCATGACGGGGACAGTAAAAGACATTGAAGCTTTCTTT. Amino acids: CASSMTGTVKDIEAFF.

The V and J genes are TRBV13 and TRBJ2-6, with a weak D call TRBD1 (7 bases). This CDR3 has 19 residues. Germline CDR1 and CDR2: PRHDT and FYEKMQ (reference sequence). V dropped 1 base and J dropped 4 bases, with 20 bases sitting between them. CDR3 DNA sequence: TGTGCCAGCAGCTTAGAAGGAGCAGGGGGGTACTGGGGGGCCAACGTCCTGACTTTC. It translates to CASSLEGAGGYWGANVLTF.